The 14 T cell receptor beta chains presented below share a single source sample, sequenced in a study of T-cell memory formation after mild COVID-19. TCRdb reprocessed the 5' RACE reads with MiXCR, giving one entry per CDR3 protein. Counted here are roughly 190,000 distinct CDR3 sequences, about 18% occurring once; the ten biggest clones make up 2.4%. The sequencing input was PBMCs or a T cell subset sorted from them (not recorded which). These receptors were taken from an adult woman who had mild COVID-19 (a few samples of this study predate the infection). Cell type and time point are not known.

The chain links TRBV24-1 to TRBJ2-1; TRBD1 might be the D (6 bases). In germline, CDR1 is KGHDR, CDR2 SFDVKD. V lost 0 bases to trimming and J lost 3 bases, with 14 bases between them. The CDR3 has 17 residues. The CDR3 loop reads CATSDLPQGLGYNEQFF. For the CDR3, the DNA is TGTGCCACCAGTGATTTGCCCCAGGGGTTGGGCTACAATGAGCAGTTCTTC.

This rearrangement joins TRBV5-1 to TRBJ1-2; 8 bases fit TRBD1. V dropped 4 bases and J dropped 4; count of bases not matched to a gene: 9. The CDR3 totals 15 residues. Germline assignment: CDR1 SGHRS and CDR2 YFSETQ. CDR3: CASSGWTGSFYGYTF. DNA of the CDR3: TGCGCCAGCAGCGGGTGGACAGGGAGTTTCTATGGCTACACCTTC.

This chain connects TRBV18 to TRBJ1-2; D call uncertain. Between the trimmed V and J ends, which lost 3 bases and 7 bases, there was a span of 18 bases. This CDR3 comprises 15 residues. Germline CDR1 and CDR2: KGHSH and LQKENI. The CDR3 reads CASSPGSQPPGGYTF. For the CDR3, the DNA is TGTGCCAGCTCACCTGGAAGTCAACCCCCCGGTGGCTACACCTTC. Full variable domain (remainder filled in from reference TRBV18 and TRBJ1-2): NAGVMQNPRHLVRRRGQEARLRCSPMKGHSHVYWYRQLPEEGLKFMVYLQKENIIDESGMPKERFSAEFPKEGPSILRIQQVVRGDSAAYFCASSPGSQPPGGYTFGSGTRLTVV.

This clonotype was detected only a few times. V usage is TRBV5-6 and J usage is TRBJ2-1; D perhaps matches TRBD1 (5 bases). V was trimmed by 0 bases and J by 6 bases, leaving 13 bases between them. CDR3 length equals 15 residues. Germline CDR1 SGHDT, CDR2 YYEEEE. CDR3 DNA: TGTGCCAGCAGCTTGGACCCAGGGCCTTCCAATGAGCAGTTCTTC. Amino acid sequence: CASSLDPGPSNEQFF.

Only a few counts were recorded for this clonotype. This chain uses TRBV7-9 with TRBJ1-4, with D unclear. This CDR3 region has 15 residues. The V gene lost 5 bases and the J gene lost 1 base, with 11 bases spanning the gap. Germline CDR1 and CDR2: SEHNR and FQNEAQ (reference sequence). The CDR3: CASSPWRGTNEKLFF. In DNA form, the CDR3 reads TGTGCCAGCAGCCCGTGGCGGGGAACTAATGAAAAACTGTTTTTT.

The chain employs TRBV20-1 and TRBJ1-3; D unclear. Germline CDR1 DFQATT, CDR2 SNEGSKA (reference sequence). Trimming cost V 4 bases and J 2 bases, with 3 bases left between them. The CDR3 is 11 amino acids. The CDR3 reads CSAKTGNTIYF. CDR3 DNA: TGCAGTGCTAAGACTGGAAACACCATATATTTT.

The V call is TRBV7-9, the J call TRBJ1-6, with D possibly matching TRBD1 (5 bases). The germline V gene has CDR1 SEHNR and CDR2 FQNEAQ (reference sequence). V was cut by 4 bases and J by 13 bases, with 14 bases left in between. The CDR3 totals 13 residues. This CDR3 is CASSSGKVVPLHF. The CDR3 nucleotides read TGTGCCAGCAGCTCAGGGAAGGTGGTGCCCCTCCACTTT.

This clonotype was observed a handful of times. The CDR3: CASSLGPTYEETQYF. As DNA, the CDR3 is TGTGCCAGCAGCTTAGGCCCCACGTATGAAGAGACCCAGTACTTC. V and J are TRBV7-2 and TRBJ2-5; unclear D gene. Germline V gives CDR1 SGHTA, CDR2 FQGNSA. V lost 1 base and J lost 3, with 12 bases in between. This CDR3 contains 15 residues.

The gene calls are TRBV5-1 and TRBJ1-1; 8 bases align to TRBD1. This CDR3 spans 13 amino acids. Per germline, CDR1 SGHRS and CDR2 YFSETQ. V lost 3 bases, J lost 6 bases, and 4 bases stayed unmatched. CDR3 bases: TGCGCCAGCAGCTCCGGACAGGGCGCTGAAGCTTTCTTT. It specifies CASSSGQGAEAFF.

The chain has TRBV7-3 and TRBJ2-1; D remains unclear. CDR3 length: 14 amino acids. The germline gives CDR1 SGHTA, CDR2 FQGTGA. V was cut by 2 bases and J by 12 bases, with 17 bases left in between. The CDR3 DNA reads TGTGCCAGCAGCTTAGACCCAGGACCACTCCCGCAGTTCTTC. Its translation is CASSLDPGPLPQFF.

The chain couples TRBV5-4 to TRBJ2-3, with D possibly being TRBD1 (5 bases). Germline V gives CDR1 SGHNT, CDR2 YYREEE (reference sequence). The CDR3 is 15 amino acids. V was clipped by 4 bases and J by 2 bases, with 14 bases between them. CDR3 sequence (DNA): TGTGCCAGCAGCCCCTGGGGCGGCTCCACAGATACGCAGTATTTT. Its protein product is CASSPWGGSTDTQYF.

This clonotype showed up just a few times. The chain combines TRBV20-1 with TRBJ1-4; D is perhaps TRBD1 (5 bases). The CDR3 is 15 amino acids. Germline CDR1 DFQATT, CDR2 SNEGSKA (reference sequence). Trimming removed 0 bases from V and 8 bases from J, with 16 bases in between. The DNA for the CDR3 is TGCAGTGCTAGAGATTCTGGCCAGGGAGGGGAAAAACTGTTTTTT. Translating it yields CSARDSGQGGEKLFF.

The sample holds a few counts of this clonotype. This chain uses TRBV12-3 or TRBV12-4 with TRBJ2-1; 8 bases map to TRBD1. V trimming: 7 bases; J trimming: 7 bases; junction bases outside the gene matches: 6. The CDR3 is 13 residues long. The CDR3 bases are TGTGCCAGCACCTGGACAGGGAAGAATGAGCAGTTCTTC. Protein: CASTWTGKNEQFF.

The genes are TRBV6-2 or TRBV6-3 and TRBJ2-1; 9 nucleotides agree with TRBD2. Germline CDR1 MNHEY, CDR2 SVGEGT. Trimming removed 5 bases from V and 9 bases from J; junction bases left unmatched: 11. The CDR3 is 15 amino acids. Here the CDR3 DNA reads TGTGCCAGCAGTAATCTAGCGGGAAATGGGGCTGAGCAGTTCTTC. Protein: CASSNLAGNGAEQFF.